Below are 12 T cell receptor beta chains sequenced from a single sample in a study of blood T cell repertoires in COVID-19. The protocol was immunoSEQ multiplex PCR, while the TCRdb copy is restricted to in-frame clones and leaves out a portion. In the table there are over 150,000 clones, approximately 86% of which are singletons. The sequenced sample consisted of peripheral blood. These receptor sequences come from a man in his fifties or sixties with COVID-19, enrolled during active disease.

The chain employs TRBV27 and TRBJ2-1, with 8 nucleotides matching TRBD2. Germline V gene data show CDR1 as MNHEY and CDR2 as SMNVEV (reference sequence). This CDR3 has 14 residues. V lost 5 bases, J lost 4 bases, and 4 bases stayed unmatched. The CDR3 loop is CASSGAGAYNEQFF. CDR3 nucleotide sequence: TGTGCCAGCAGTGGAGCGGGGGCGTACAATGAGCAGTTCTTC.

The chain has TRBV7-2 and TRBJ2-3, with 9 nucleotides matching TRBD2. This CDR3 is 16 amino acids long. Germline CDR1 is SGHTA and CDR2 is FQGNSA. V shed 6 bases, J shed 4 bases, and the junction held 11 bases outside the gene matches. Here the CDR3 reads CASRLGLANRPDTQYF. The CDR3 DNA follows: TGTGCCAGCAGACTAGGACTAGCGAACAGGCCAGATACGCAGTATTTT.

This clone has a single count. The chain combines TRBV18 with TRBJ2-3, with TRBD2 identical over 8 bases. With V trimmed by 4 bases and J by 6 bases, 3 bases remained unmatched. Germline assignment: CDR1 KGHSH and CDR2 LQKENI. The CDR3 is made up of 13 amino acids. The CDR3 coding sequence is TGTGCCAGCTCACGGACTAGCCGGGATACGCAGTATTTT. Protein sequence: CASSRTSRDTQYF.

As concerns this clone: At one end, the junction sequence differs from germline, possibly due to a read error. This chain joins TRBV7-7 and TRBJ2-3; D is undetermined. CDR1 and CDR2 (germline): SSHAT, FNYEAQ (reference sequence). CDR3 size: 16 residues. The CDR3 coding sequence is TGTGCTAGCAGCCCCACCGGTCCCCTAGGCCCAGATACGCAGTATTTT. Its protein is CASSPTGPLGPDTQYF.

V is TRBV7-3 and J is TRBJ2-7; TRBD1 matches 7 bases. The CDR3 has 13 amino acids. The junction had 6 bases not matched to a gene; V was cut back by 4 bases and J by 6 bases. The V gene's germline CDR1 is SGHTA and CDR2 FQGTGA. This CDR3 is CASSWKGATEQYF. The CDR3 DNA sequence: TGTGCCAGCAGCTGGAAGGGGGCAACCGAGCAGTACTTC.

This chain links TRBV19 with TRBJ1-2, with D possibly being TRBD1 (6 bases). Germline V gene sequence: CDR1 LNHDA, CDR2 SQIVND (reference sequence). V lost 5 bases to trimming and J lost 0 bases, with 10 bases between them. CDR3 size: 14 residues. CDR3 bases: TGTGCCAGTAGTCCACAGGGATCTAACTATGGCTACACCTTC. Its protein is CASSPQGSNYGYTF. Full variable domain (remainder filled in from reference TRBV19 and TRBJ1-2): DGGITQSPKYLFRKEGQNVTLSCEQNLNHDAMYWYRQDPGQGLRLIYYSQIVNDFQKGDIAEGYSVSREKKESFPLTVTSAQKNPTAFYLCASSPQGSNYGYTFGSGTRLTVV.

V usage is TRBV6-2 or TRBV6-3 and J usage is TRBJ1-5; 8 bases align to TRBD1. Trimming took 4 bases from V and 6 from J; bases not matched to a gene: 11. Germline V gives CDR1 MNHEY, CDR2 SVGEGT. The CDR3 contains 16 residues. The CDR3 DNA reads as TGTGCCAGCAGTTCCCAAAGAAAGACAGGGGTTCAGCCCCAGCATTTT. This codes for CASSSQRKTGVQPQHF.

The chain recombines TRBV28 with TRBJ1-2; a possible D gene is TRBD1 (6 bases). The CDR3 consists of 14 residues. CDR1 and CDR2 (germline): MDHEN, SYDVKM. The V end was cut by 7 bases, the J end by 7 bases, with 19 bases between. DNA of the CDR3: TGTGCCAGCACCCTGGGCAGGGGCGTGAGTGGCTACACCTTC. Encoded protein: CASTLGRGVSGYTF.

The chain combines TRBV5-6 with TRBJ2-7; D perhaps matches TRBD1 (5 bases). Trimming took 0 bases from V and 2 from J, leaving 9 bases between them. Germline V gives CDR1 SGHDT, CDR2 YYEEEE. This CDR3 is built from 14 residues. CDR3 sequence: CASSLGPGTYEQYF. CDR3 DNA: TGTGCCAGCAGCTTGGGTCCAGGGACCTACGAGCAGTACTTC.

The CDR3 sequence: CASTLDIFYGYTF. The DNA of the CDR3 is TGTGCCAGCACCCTTGACATTTTCTATGGCTACACCTTC. The chain uses TRBV7-2 and TRBJ1-2; D call uncertain. Per the germline V gene, CDR1 is SGHTA and CDR2 is FQGNSA. The V end was cut by 7 bases, the J end by 4 bases, with 13 bases between. The CDR3 totals 13 residues. The entire variable domain, with the rest obtained from reference TRBV7-2 and TRBJ1-2, is as follows: GAGVSQSPSNKVTEKGKDVELRCDPISGHTALYWYRQSLGQGLEFLIYFQGNSAPDKSGLPSDRFSAERTGGSVSTLTIQRTQQEDSAVYLCASTLDIFYGYTFGSGTRLTVV.

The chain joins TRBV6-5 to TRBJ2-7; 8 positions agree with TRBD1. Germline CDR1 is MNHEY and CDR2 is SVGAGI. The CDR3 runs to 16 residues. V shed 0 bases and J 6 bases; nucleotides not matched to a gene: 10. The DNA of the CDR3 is TGTGCCAGCAGTTACTCCCCCAGGGGGCAGGATCTCGAGCAGTACTTC. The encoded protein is CASSYSPRGQDLEQYF.

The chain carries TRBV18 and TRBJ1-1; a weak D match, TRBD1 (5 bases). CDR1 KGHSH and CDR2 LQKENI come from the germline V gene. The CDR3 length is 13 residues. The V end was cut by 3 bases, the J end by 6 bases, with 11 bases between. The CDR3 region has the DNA TGTGCCAGCTCACCGGGGCCCGACGCTGAAGCTTTCTTT. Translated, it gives CASSPGPDAEAFF. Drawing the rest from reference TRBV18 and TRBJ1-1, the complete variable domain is NAGVMQNPRHLVRRRGQEARLRCSPMKGHSHVYWYRQLPEEGLKFMVYLQKENIIDESGMPKERFSAEFPKEGPSILRIQQVVRGDSAAYFCASSPGPDAEAFFGQGTRLTVV.